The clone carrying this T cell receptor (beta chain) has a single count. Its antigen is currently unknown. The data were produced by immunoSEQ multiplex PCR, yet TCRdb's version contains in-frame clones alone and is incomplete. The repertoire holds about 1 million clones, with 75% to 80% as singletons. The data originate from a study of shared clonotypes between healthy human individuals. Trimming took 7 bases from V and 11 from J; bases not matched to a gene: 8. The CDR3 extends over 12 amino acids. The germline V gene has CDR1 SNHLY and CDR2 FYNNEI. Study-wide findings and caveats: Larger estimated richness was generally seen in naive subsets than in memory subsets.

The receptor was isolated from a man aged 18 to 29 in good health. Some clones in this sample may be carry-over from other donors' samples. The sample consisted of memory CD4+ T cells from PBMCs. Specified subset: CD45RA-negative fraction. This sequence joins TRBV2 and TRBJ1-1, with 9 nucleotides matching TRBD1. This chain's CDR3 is CASTTGGAEAFF. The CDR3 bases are TGTGCCAGCACCACAGGGGGCGCCGAGGCTTTCTTT.